This TCR beta chain is drawn from a study of CD8+ T cells in alopecia areata. The CDR3 has 14 residues. V shed 7 bases and J shed 1 base, with 10 bases lying between them. Germline CDR1 and CDR2: SNHLY and FYNNEI. In each case, RNA was isolated and then reverse transcribed into cDNA as the sequencing template. Libraries were prepared by immunoSEQ multiplex PCR; TCRdb keeps only in-frame clonotypes and omits some of them. Of some 190,000 clones listed, 40% to 55% are singletons. Treatment: oral pan-JAK inhibitor, 5-10 mg twice daily. The sample was CD8+ T cells sorted from blood, taken around week 54, from a patient treated with tofacitinib. The chain employs TRBV2 and TRBJ2-2, with D tentatively TRBD1 (6 bases). This receptor was taken from a human donor with alopecia areata. CDR3 in DNA: TGTGCCAGCACCGAAGGGGGGAACACCGGGGAGCTGTTTTTT. As protein: CASTEGGNTGELFF.